These T cell receptor beta chains were read from a single sample in a study of identical twins. In TCRdb, the 5' RACE reads were re-called with MiXCR into one record per CDR3 protein. The data hold over 500,000 distinct CDR3 sequences, with approximately 22% observed a single time. This same sample was also part of a study on T cells expressing NK-cell markers.

The sample comprised CD4+ T cells sorted from blood. Receptors were obtained from a woman aged 18-29 years in good health. The CDR3 runs from the conserved cysteine through the conserved F or W. D genes are given only for firm matches. The size of a clone is reported for some rows only, either as once, few or many, or as a class for expanded clones.

j_gene	abundance	d_gene	v_gene	len	CDR3aa	CDR3nt
TRBJ2-3	-	-	TRBV20-1	13	CSARVKRGERQYF	TGCAGTGCTAGAGTCAAGAGAGGCGAGAGGCAGTATTTT
TRBJ2-7	few	-	TRBV12-2	15	CASRHRDKRSYEQYF	TGTGCAAGTCGCCACCGGGACAAGAGATCGTACGAGCAGTACTTC
TRBJ2-5	few	-	TRBV20-1	14	CSASDSASSKTQYF	TGCAGTGCTAGTGATTCCGCTAGCTCGAAGACCCAGTACTTC
TRBJ2-7	-	TRBD2	TRBV20-1	15	CSAKSGLGDNYEQYF	TGCAGTGCTAAATCCGGACTAGGTGACAACTACGAGCAGTACTTC
TRBJ2-5	-	-	TRBV5-1	14	CASSPTLGEETQYF	TGCGCCAGCAGCCCAACCCTGGGGGAAGAGACCCAGTACTTC
TRBJ1-2	few	TRBD1	TRBV5-1	13	CASRQQGENGYTF	TGCGCCAGCAGACAACAGGGGGAGAATGGCTACACCTTC
TRBJ2-6	few	-	TRBV19	16	CASARTGLSGANVLTF	TGTGCCAGTGCCCGCACAGGACTGTCTGGGGCCAACGTCCTGACTTTC
TRBJ1-2	many	TRBD1	TRBV6-1	13	CASTPDRARGYTF	TGTGCCAGCACCCCGGACAGGGCTCGTGGCTACACCTTC
TRBJ1-6	-	-	TRBV5-5	14	CASSGGTLNSPLHF	TGTGCCAGCAGCGGGGGGACCCTGAATTCACCCCTCCACTTT
TRBJ1-4	few	-	TRBV20-1	12	CSASVGYEKLFF	TGCAGTGCTAGTGTGGGTTATGAAAAACTGTTTTTT
TRBJ2-1	few	TRBD2	TRBV20-1	19	CSARDRGAGTSGSYNEQFF	TGCAGTGCTAGAGATCGGGGAGCAGGGACTAGCGGGAGTTACAATGAGCAGTTCTTC
TRBJ1-1	-	TRBD1	TRBV5-6	15	CASSLLPGGLTEAFF	TGTGCCAGCAGCTTGCTACCAGGGGGCTTGACTGAAGCTTTCTTT
TRBJ2-3	-	TRBD2	TRBV20-1	18	CSARSFLRSGVSTDTQYF	TGCAGTGCTAGAAGTTTTCTAAGGAGCGGGGTGAGCACAGATACGCAGTATTTT
TRBJ2-7	few	TRBD1	TRBV4-1	20	CASSQVDPGQGRFGVWKQYF	TGCGCCAGCAGCCAAGTGGATCCGGGACAGGGGCGTTTCGGGGTTTGGAAGCAGTACTTC
TRBJ2-3	few	-	TRBV20-1	15	CSARDLGGASDTQYF	TGCAGTGCTAGAGATCTTGGCGGGGCCTCAGATACGCAGTATTTT
TRBJ1-2	few	-	TRBV29-1	14	CSVEGRNGNYGYTF	TGCAGCGTTGAAGGTCGGAACGGAAACTATGGCTACACCTTC
TRBJ2-1	-	-	TRBV12-3/TRBV12-4	15	CASRFQTETYNEQFF	TGTGCCAGCAGATTCCAGACGGAGACCTACAATGAGCAGTTCTTC
TRBJ1-1	many	-	TRBV20-1	12	CSASPWKTEAFF	TGCAGTGCTTCACCGTGGAAGACTGAAGCTTTCTTT
TRBJ1-1	many	-	TRBV12-3/TRBV12-4	13	CASSSGGLLEAFF	TGTGCCAGCAGTTCCGGGGGCCTGCTTGAAGCTTTCTTT
TRBJ1-2	many	-	TRBV12-3/TRBV12-4	12	CASSQGGYGYTF	TGTGCCAGCAGTCAGGGTGGATATGGCTACACCTTC
TRBJ2-1	-	-	TRBV5-8	17	CASSLGHLSISYNEQFF	TGTGCCAGCAGCTTGGGACATCTCAGCATCTCCTACAATGAGCAGTTCTTC
TRBJ1-3	-	-	TRBV2	13	CASGGDSGNTIYF	TGTGCCAGCGGGGGAGACTCTGGAAACACCATATATTTT
TRBJ2-3	few	TRBD2	TRBV20-1	13	CSAGGVGTDTQYF	TGCAGTGCTGGGGGGGTGGGCACAGATACGCAGTATTTT
TRBJ1-5	few	-	TRBV12-3/TRBV12-4	13	CASSQGHNQPQHF	TGTGCCAGCAGTCAGGGGCACAATCAGCCCCAGCATTTT
TRBJ2-5	few	TRBD1	TRBV27	13	CASRETGKETQYF	TGTGCCAGCAGGGAGACAGGGAAGGAGACCCAGTACTTC
TRBJ2-1	-	-	TRBV9	15	CASSVGPSTENEQFF	TGTGCCAGCAGCGTGGGCCCTAGCACAGAAAATGAGCAGTTCTTC
TRBJ2-4	few	TRBD1	TRBV11-2	14	CASRDRDAKNIQYF	TGTGCCAGCAGGGACAGGGACGCCAAAAACATTCAGTACTTC
TRBJ2-1	-	-	TRBV7-9	14	CASSPQGRQNEQFF	TGTGCCAGCAGCCCCCAGGGGCGCCAGAATGAGCAGTTCTTC
TRBJ1-2	-	-	TRBV29-1	11	CSDGRSRGYTF	TGCAGCGACGGGAGGTCCAGGGGCTACACCTTC
TRBJ2-5	few	-	TRBV20-1	11	CSAKVQETQYF	TGCAGTGCTAAGGTCCAAGAGACCCAGTACTTC
TRBJ1-2	few	-	TRBV6-2/TRBV6-3	17	CASSYEARVVKNYGYTF	TGTGCCAGCAGTTACGAGGCCAGGGTGGTTAAGAACTATGGCTACACCTTC
TRBJ2-7	few	-	TRBV10-1	14	CASSERLFGGEQYF	TGCGCCAGCAGTGAGAGACTCTTTGGAGGGGAGCAGTACTTC
TRBJ2-1	-	TRBD1	TRBV4-1	17	CASSQDDRQGFDNEQFF	TGCGCCAGCAGCCAAGATGATAGACAGGGGTTCGACAATGAGCAGTTCTTC
TRBJ2-7	few	-	TRBV21-1	17	CASSKNSHRPTLCEQYF	TGTGCCAGCAGCAAAAACAGTCACCGGCCCACCTTGTGCGAGCAGTACTTC
TRBJ2-3	-	-	TRBV20-1	14	CSAREARVGDTQYF	TGCAGTGCTCGAGAAGCCAGGGTAGGAGATACGCAGTATTTT
TRBJ2-1	few	TRBD2	TRBV5-6	15	CASSLVTSGRHEQFF	TGTGCCAGCAGCTTGGTGACTAGCGGGAGGCATGAGCAGTTCTTC